This T cell receptor (beta chain) was sequenced during a study of cytomegalovirus exposure and HLA in healthy donors. Germline V gene data show CDR1 as PRHDT and CDR2 as FYEKMQ (reference sequence). Trimming left V 4 bases short and J 0 bases short, with 10 bases between. This CDR3 spans 14 amino acids. Vbeta (60) and Jbeta (13) primers were used in the PCR. The table came from immunoSEQ multiplex PCR; TCRdb's copy has only in-frame clones and leaves some out. The repertoire has about 210,000 clones, 82% of them found once; the top ten carry around 6%. This clonotype was sampled from a middle-aged man in good health and CMV-seropositive. What was sequenced was PBMCs. The chain is built from TRBV13 and TRBJ2-7; D might be TRBD2 (5 bases). CDR3 nucleotide sequence: TGTGCCAGCAGCTCGGAGGCGAGCTCCTACGAGCAGTACTTC. The encoded protein is CASSSEASSYEQYF.